This T cell receptor beta chain derives from a study of blood T cell repertoires in COVID-19. Study-level background: Sites in the United States, Italy and Spain provided acute and convalescent COVID-19 samples. Nucleic acid was either cDNA or gDNA, and it came from T cells, B-cell-depleted T cells, or PBMCs.

As handled by the study authors: Nucleated cell number was recorded as an estimate derived from reference gene primer amplification. Profiled with immunoSEQ multiplex PCR; TCRdb holds only in-frame clones, not every one. D and trimming were read from the DNA, whereas the V and J calls and clone size are those reported in that table. The sample records about 300,000 clones, around 90% being singletons. This clonotype originated in a man between 18 and 35 years old with active or convalescent COVID-19. The sample taken for sequencing was peripheral blood.

The CDR3 loop reads CASSPQRGSTDTQYF. The CDR3 coding sequence is TGTGCCAGCAGCCCCCAGCGGGGAAGCACAGATACGCAGTATTTT. The chain is built from TRBV9 and TRBJ2-3; the match to TRBD2 covers 7 bases. J lost 0 bases, V lost 4 bases, and 5 bases had no gene match. Germline V gene sequence: CDR1 SGDLS, CDR2 YYNGEE. The CDR3 contains 15 residues. The whole variable domain, remainder taken from reference TRBV9 and TRBJ2-3, is DSGVTQTPKHLITATGQRVTLRCSPRSGDLSVYWYQQSLDQGLQFLIQYYNGEERAKGNILERFSAQQFPDLHSELNLSSLELGDSALYFCASSPQRGSTDTQYFGPGTRLTVL.